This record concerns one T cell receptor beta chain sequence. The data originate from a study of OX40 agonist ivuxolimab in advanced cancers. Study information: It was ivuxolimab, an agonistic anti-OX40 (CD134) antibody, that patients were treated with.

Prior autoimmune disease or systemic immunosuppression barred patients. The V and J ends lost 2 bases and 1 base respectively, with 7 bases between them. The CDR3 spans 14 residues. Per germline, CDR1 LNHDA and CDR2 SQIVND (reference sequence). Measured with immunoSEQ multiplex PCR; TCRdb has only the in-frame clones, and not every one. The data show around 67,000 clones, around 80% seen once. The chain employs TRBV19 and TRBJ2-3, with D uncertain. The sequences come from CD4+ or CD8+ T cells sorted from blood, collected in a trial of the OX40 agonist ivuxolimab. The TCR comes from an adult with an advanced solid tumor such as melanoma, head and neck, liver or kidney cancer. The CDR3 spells CASSIRAGTDTQYF. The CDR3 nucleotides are TGTGCCAGTAGTATAAGGGCTGGCACAGATACGCAGTATTTT.